The entry that follows covers one T cell receptor (beta chain) sequence. MiXCR was run by TCRdb on the 5' RACE reads, yielding one entry per CDR3 protein. Among 1.5 million or so distinct CDR3 sequences listed, around 33% were seen once. The CDR3 loop spans 14 amino acids. V was clipped by 5 bases and J by 9 bases, with 19 bases between them. The germline CDR1 and CDR2 sequences are MNHEY and SMNVEV (reference sequence). The sample belongs to a study of identical twins. This TCR came from a newborn girl in good health. The sample was cord blood. The chain recombines TRBV27 with TRBJ2-5, with D perhaps matching TRBD2 (5 bases). CDR3 loop: CASSPPRRRLPQYF. The CDR3 DNA is TGTGCCAGCAGTCCCCCCCGACGGAGGCTCCCCCAGTACTTC.